This section outlines one TCR beta chain sequence together with its context. The antigen remains unidentified. Individuals who donated were healthy Caucasians from Russia aged roughly 6 to 100. This specimen comes from a study of blood T cells in healthy people across ages. Study-wide points: Naive CD4+ cells and diversity were both higher in long-lived donors than in aged donors. In older individuals, TCR beta diversity per million T cells was lower, falling roughly linearly with age.

Trimming stripped 6 bases from V and 0 bases from J, with 8 bases between. The CDR3 length is 13 residues. Germline CDR1 is SGHTA and CDR2 is FQGNSA. Primers used in a second PCR of roughly 6 to 12 cycles were a sample-barcoded 5' primer and a J-beta primer mix. A template-switch adaptor containing 12 random nucleotides labeled each cDNA molecule. TCRdb itself ran the 5' RACE reads through MiXCR, one entry per CDR3 protein. The sample has about 970,000 distinct CDR3 sequences; roughly 50% are singletons. This clonotype was sampled from a woman in her fifties or sixties in good health. The rearrangement links TRBV7-2 to TRBJ1-1; no firm D call. The sample comprised blood. CDR3 residues: CASRETMNTEAFF. DNA of the CDR3: TGTGCCAGCAGGGAGACGATGAACACTGAAGCTTTCTTT. Based on the CDR3 plus reference TRBV7-2 and TRBJ1-1, the full variable domain is GAGVSQSPSNKVTEKGKDVELRCDPISGHTALYWYRQSLGQGLEFLIYFQGNSAPDKSGLPSDRFSAERTGGSVSTLTIQRTQQEDSAVYLCASRETMNTEAFFGQGTRLTVV.